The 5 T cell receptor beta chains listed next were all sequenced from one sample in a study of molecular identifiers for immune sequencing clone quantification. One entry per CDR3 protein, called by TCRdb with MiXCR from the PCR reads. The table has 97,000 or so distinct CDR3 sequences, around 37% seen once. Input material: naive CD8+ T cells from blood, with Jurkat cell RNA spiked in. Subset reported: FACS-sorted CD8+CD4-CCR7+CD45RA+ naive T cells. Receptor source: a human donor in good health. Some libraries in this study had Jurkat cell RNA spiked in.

The CDR3 protein is CASRGVRPYEQYF. The CDR3 DNA follows: TGTGCCAGCAGAGGAGTTCGCCCCTACGAGCAGTACTTC. The rearrangement joins TRBV2 to TRBJ2-7; unclear D gene. The germline V gene has CDR1 SNHLY and CDR2 FYNNEI. This CDR3 has 13 amino acids. Deletions cut 6 bases from V and 2 bases from J, with 11 bases between.

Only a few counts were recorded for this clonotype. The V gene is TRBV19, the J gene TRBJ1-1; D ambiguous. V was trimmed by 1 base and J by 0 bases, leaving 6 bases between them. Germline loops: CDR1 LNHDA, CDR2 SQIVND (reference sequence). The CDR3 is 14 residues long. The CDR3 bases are TGTGCCAGTAGTATAGGGGTCATGAACACTGAAGCTTTCTTT. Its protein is CASSIGVMNTEAFF.

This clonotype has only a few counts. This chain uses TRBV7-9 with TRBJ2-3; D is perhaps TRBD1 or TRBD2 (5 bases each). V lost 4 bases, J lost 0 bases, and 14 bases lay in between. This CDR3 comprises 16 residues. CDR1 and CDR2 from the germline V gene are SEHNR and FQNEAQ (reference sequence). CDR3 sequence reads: CASSSRDAMSTDTQYF. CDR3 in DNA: TGTGCCAGCAGCTCCCGGGACGCGATGAGCACAGATACGCAGTATTTT.

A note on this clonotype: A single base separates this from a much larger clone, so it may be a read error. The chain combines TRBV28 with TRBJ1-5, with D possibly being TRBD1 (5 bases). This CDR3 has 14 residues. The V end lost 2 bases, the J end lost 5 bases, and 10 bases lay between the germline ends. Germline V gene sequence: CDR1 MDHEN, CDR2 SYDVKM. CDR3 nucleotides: TGTGCCAGCAGTTTACCCAGGGAGGATCAGCCCCAGCATTTT. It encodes CASSLPREDQPQHF.

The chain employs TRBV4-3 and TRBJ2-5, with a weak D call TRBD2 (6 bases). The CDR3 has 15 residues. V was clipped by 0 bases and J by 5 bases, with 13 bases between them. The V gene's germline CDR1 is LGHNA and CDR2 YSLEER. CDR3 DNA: TGCGCCAGCAGCCAAGATACAGCGGGTTGGGAGACCCAGTACTTC. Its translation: CASSQDTAGWETQYF.